Sequencing of this TCR beta chain was carried out in a study of shared clonotypes between healthy human individuals. The CDR3 is 15 residues long. Germline CDR1 reads MNHEY; CDR2 reads SMNVEV (reference sequence). V shed 5 bases and J 3 bases; nucleotides not matched to a gene: 8. Only CD45RO-negative cells positively selected for CCR7 counted as naive CD8 cells, so terminally differentiated effector memory CD45RA+ cells were excluded. Profiling relied on immunoSEQ multiplex PCR, and the TCRdb table lists in-frame clones only, not all of them. The profile covers about 2.2 million clones, with over 85% appearing a single time and around 1.8% taken by the ten largest.

The receptor was derived from a man aged 18-30 years in good health. Some clones in this sample may be carry-over from other donors' samples. Source material: naive CD8+ T cells from PBMCs. The chain couples TRBV27 to TRBJ1-2, with TRBD1 matching 8 bases. In nucleotides, the CDR3 is TGTGCCAGCAGTGTGCAGGGGGCCCCATACTATGGCTACACCTTC. Translated, it gives CASSVQGAPYYGYTF.